The clone carrying this T cell receptor beta chain showed up many times. The germline CDR1 and CDR2 sequences are GTSNPN and SVGIG (reference sequence). The CDR3 runs 16 residues. Trimming at V came to 1 base and at J to 5 bases, leaving 11 bases not matched to a gene. This record belongs to a study of quantifying T cell responses using KT2 cells. Overall study: RNA was reverse transcribed with TCR alpha and beta constant-region primers. Under optimum conditions, T4 ligation efficiency was estimated at more than 9.5%. A predetermined fluorescence threshold ended the second PCR, run as a qPCR.

A single-stranded UMI oligo with SP2 sequence was ligated to cDNA 3' ends. The first PCR ran 3 to 5 cycles with an equimolar RC1.1 and RC1.2 beta primer mix. MiXCR was run by TCRdb on the UMI-ligation and nested PCR reads, yielding one entry per CDR3 protein. This table has tens of thousands of distinct CDR3 sequences, 6% to 8% appearing once. Unfractionated PBMC were spiked with known numbers of KT2 clone cells. The chain is built from TRBV30 and TRBJ2-3; 8 nucleotides line up with TRBD2. The sequenced sample was PBMCs spiked with cells of the T cell clone KT2. The receptor was derived from a human donor. The CDR3 DNA is TGTGCCTGGAGTGCAGGCGCGGGAGGATGGGTAGATACGCAGTATTTT. Its translation is CAWSAGAGGWVDTQYF. Full variable domain (missing parts from reference TRBV30 and TRBJ2-3): SQTIHQWPATLVQPVGSPLSLECTVEGTSNPNLYWYRQAAGRGLQLLFYSVGIGQISSEVPQNLSASRPQDRQFILSSKKLLLSDSGFYLCAWSAGAGGWVDTQYFGPGTRLTVL.